Described below is a single TCR beta chain sequence and its context. The target antigen is unknown. Time point denoted: sample taken at primary tumor resection. The cohort: about 79 early-stage, untreated non-small cell lung cancer patients. TCRdb re-derived calls from the 5' RACE reads in MiXCR, one entry per CDR3 protein. The sample contains roughly 9,800 distinct CDR3 sequences, roughly 10% of which appear only once. CDR1 and CDR2 (germline): SGHNT, YENEEA. Germline trimming cut 5 bases from V and 2 bases from J; bases unmatched to any gene: 8. CDR3 length: 15 residues. The source of the sample is a study of spatial heterogeneity in lung cancer. Study-level findings and limits: How many expanded intratumoral alpha and beta TCRs were present tracked the tumor mutation count, which was a count of nonsynonymous mutations.

The TCR comes from a female donor with early-stage non-small cell lung cancer. Sequenced here: lung tumor tissue, sampled at surgery. J is TRBJ2-7 and V is TRBV11-3, with TRBD1 matching 8 bases. The CDR3 nucleotides read TGTGCCAGCAGCCCAGGGGGCAGGGACACCTACGAGCAGTACTTC. Translated: CASSPGGRDTYEQYF.